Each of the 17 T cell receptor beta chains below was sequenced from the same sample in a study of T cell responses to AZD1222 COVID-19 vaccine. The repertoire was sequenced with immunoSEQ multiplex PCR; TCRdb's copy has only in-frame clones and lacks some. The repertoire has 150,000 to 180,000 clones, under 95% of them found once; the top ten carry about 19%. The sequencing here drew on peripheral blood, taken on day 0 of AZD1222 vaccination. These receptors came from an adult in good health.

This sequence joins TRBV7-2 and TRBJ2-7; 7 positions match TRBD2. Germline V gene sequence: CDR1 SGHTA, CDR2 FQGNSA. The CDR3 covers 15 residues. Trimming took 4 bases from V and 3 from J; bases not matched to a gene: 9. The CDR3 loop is CASSSGGSRDYEQYF. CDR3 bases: TGTGCCAGCAGCTCCGGCGGGAGCCGGGACTACGAGCAGTACTTC. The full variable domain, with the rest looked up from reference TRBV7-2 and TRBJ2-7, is GAGVSQSPSNKVTEKGKDVELRCDPISGHTALYWYRQSLGQGLEFLIYFQGNSAPDKSGLPSDRFSAERTGGSVSTLTIQRTQQEDSAVYLCASSSGGSRDYEQYFGPGTRLTVT.

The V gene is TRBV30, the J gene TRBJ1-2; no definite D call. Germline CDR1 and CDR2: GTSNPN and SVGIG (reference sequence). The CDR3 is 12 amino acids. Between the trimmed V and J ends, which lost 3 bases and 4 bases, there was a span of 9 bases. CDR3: CAWREVGYGYTF. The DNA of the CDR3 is TGTGCCTGGAGGGAGGTGGGCTATGGCTACACCTTC. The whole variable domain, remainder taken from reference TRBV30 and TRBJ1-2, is SQTIHQWPATLVQPVGSPLSLECTVEGTSNPNLYWYRQAAGRGLQLLFYSVGIGQISSEVPQNLSASRPQDRQFILSSKKLLLSDSGFYLCAWREVGYGYTFGSGTRLTVV.

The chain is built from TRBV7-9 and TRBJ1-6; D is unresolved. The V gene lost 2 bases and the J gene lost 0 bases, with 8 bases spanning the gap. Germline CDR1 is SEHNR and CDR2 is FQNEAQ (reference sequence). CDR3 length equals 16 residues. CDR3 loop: CASSLFLNSYNSPLHF. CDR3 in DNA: TGTGCCAGCAGCTTATTCCTGAACTCCTATAATTCACCCCTCCACTTT.

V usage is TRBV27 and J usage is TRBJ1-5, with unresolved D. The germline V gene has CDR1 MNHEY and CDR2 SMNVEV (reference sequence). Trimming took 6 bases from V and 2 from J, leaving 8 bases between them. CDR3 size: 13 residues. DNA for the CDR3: TGTGCCAGCAGGGGGTTCGGCAATCAGCCCCAGCATTTT. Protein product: CASRGFGNQPQHF.

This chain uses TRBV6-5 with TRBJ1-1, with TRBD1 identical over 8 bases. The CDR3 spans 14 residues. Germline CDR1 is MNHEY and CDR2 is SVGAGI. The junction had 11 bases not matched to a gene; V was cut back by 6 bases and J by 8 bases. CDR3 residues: CASSSMDRAGEAFF. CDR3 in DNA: TGTGCCAGCAGCTCTATGGACAGGGCTGGCGAAGCTTTCTTT.

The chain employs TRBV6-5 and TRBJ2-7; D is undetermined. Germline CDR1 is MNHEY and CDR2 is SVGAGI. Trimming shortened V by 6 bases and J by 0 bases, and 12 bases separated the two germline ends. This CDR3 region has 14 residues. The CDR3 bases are TGTGCCAGCAGCACGGCAGAGTCCTCCTACGAGCAGTACTTC. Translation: CASSTAESSYEQYF.

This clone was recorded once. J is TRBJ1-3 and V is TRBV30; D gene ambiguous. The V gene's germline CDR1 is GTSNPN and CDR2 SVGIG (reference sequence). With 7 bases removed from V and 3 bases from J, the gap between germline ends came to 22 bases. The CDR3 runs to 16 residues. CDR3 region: CAYQYTLRGDGNTIYF. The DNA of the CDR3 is TGTGCCTACCAGTACACCCTTCGTGGAGATGGAAACACCATATATTTT.

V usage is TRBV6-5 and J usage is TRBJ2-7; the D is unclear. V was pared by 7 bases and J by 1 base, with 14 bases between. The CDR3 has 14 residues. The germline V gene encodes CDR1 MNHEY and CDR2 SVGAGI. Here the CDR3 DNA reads TGTGCCAGCAAACCCACCGTCGGGTCCTACGAGCAGTACTTC. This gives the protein CASKPTVGSYEQYF.

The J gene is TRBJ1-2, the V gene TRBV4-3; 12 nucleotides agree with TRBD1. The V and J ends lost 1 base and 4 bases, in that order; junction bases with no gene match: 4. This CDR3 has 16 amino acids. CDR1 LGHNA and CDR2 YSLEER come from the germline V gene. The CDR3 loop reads CASSQAEGQGAYGYTF. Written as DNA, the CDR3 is TGCGCCAGCAGCCAAGCGGAGGGACAGGGGGCCTATGGCTACACCTTC.

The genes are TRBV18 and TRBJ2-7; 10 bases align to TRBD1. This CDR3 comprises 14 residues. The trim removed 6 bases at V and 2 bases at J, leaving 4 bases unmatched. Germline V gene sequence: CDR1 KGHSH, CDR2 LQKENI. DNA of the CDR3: TGTGCCAGCTCCGGGGGGACAGGGGCCTACGAGCAGTACTTC. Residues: CASSGGTGAYEQYF. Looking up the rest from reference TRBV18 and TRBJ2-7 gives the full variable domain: NAGVMQNPRHLVRRRGQEARLRCSPMKGHSHVYWYRQLPEEGLKFMVYLQKENIIDESGMPKERFSAEFPKEGPSILRIQQVVRGDSAAYFCASSGGTGAYEQYFGPGTRLTVT.

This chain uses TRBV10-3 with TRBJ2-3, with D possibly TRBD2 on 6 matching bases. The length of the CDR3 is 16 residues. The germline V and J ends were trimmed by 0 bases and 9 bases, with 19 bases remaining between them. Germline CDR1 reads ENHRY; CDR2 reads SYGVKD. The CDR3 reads CAISESGGDRPRTQYF. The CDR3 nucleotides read TGTGCCATCAGTGAGTCCGGCGGGGATCGCCCGAGAACGCAGTATTTT.

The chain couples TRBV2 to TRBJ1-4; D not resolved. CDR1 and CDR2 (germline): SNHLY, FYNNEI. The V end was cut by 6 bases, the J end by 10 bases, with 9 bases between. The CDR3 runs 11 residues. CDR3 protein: CASSLWGKLFF. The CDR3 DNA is TGTGCCAGCAGCCTATGGGGAAAACTGTTTTTT. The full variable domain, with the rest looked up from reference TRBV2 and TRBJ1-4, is EPEVTQTPSHQVTQMGQEVILRCVPISNHLYFYWYRQILGQKVEFLVSFYNNEISEKSEIFDDQFSVERPDGSNFTLKIRSTKLEDSAMYFCASSLWGKLFFGSGTQLSVL.

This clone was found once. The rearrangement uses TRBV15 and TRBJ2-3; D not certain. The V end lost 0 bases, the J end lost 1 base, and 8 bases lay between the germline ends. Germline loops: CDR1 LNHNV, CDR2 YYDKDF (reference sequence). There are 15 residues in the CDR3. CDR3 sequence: CATSRDHGRTDTQYF. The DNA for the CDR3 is TGTGCCACCAGCAGAGATCACGGGCGCACAGATACGCAGTATTTT.

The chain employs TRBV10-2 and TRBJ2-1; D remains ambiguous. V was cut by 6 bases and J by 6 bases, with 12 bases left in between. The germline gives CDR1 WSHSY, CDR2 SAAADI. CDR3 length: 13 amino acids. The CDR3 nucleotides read TGCGCCAGCAGCCTATGGGGTCCCAATGAGCAGTTCTTC. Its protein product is CASSLWGPNEQFF.

CDR3 protein: CASSLDRGRTGNTIYF. The CDR3 DNA is TGTGCCAGCAGCTTAGATCGGGGGAGGACAGGAAACACCATATATTTT. The chain is built from TRBV11-2 and TRBJ1-3; D may be TRBD1 (5 bases). Trimming cost V 0 bases and J 4 bases, with 13 bases left between them. The CDR3 loop spans 16 amino acids. Germline-derived CDR1 and CDR2 are SGHAT and FQNNGV.

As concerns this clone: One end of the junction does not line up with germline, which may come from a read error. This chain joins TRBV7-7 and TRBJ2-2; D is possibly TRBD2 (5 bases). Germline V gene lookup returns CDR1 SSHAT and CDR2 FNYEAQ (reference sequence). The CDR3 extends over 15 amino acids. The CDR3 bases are TGTGCTAGCAGCTTACTCATTGCGGGCCCCGGGGAGCTGTTTTTT. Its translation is CASSLLIAGPGELFF.

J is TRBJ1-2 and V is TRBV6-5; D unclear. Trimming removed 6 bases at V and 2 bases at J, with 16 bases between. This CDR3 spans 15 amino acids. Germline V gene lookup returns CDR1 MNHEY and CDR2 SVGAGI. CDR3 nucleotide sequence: TGTGCCAGCAGCAGAACAGCCCGTTCCAACTATGGCTACACCTTC. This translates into CASSRTARSNYGYTF.